The 9 T cell receptor beta chains in this list originate from one sample, sequenced in a study of beta chain features in type 1 diabetes. Overall study results and limits: When Type 1 diabetes patients were examined, their TCRB CDR3s proved moderately but significantly shorter in all four CD4+ subsets.

Sequencing targeted expressed TCRB transcripts, as all isolated RNA had been reverse transcribed. Generated by immunoSEQ multiplex PCR, the TCRdb table keeps only in-frame clones and is missing some. The sample records about 400,000 clones, over 9.5% being singletons. The antigens these receptors bind are not known. The specimen sequenced was naive CD4+ T cells from blood. All receptors come from a young woman with type 1 diabetes.

This clone was seen only a few times. At one boundary the junction diverges from the germline segment, which might be a read error. V and J are TRBV9 and TRBJ2-3; TRBD2 aligns across 10 bases. The length of the CDR3 is 14 residues. The V gene's germline CDR1 is SGDLS and CDR2 YYNGEE. Here the CDR3 reads CASSQPPSGGPGNF. The CDR3 bases are TGTGCCAGCAGCCAGCCGCCTAGCGGGGGCCCCGGGAATTTT.

The rearrangement links TRBV6-5 to TRBJ2-6, with unresolved D. Germline V lookup: CDR1 MNHEY, CDR2 SVGAGI. Trimming stripped 6 bases from V and 4 bases from J, with 13 bases between. This CDR3 is 15 amino acids long. CDR3 DNA: TGTGCCAGCAGCCCATGGGCGCGAGGGGCCAACGTCCTGACTTTC. It encodes CASSPWARGANVLTF.

The chain has TRBV4-2 and TRBJ2-7; D perhaps matches TRBD1 (5 bases). CDR3 length equals 15 residues. Germline values: CDR1 LGHNA, CDR2 YNFKEQ. Trimming removed 1 base from V and 3 bases from J, with 13 bases in between. CDR3 sequence (DNA): TGTGCCAGCAGCCAAGCCCAGGGTGAGGTCTACGAGCAGTACTTC. It specifies CASSQAQGEVYEQYF.

The gene calls are TRBV6-6 and TRBJ1-5; D is possibly TRBD1 (6 bases). The CDR3 length is 15 residues. Germline V gives CDR1 MNHNY, CDR2 SVGAGI (reference sequence). Deletions cut 2 bases from V and 2 bases from J, with 10 bases between. CDR3 region: CASSYHNRGNQPQHF. In DNA form, the CDR3 reads TGTGCCAGCAGTTACCACAACAGGGGCAATCAGCCCCAGCATTTT.

This clone was found once. The chain has TRBV11-2 and TRBJ1-2, with a weak D call TRBD1 (5 bases). V gave up 2 bases and J gave up 5 bases, with 12 bases separating them. The CDR3 has 14 residues. Germline CDR1 and CDR2: SGHAT and FQNNGV. DNA of the CDR3: TGTGCCAGCAGCTTACGTTTGGAGGGGTATGGCTACACCTTC. Residues: CASSLRLEGYGYTF.

The rearrangement uses TRBV5-1 and TRBJ1-1, with D possibly matching TRBD1 (5 bases). This CDR3 comprises 13 residues. Germline loops: CDR1 SGHRS, CDR2 YFSETQ. Trimming stripped 2 bases from V and 4 bases from J, with 9 bases between. The CDR3 DNA follows: TGCGCCAGCAGCTTCAGGGATGGCACTGAAGCTTTCTTT. This sequence encodes CASSFRDGTEAFF.

This clone has a handful of counts. V is TRBV29-1 and J is TRBJ2-1; the match to TRBD2 covers 9 bases. From germline, CDR1 is SQVTM and CDR2 ANQGSEA. This CDR3 is built from 15 residues. V lost 5 bases, J lost 4 bases, and 9 bases stayed unmatched. The CDR3: CSVTPGTSFYNEQFF. Written as DNA, the CDR3 is TGCAGCGTTACACCTGGGACTAGCTTTTACAATGAGCAGTTCTTC.

The chain uses TRBV28 and TRBJ1-5; D gene uncertain. Trimming stripped 8 bases from V and 3 bases from J, with 11 bases between. CDR1 MDHEN and CDR2 SYDVKM come from the germline V gene. There are 13 residues in the CDR3. CDR3 DNA: TGTGCCAGCCAAACGGGGATCAATCAGCCCCAGCATTTT. It codes for CASQTGINQPQHF.

The V gene is TRBV18, the J gene TRBJ1-6, with D maybe TRBD1 (6 bases). V gave up 5 bases and J gave up 6 bases, with 8 bases separating them. Germline V lookup: CDR1 KGHSH, CDR2 LQKENI. This CDR3 is built from 13 residues. CDR3 nucleotides: TGTGCCAGCTCATCCAGGGGTAATTCACCCCTCCACTTT. It is translated as CASSSRGNSPLHF.